What follows are 28 T cell receptor beta chains derived from one specimen sequenced in a study of shared clonotypes between healthy human individuals. The protocol was immunoSEQ multiplex PCR, while the TCRdb copy is restricted to in-frame clones and leaves out a portion. The sample records 2 million to 2.5 million clones, approximately 94% being singletons. The sequencing sample was made of naive CD4+ T cells sorted from blood. The subset was: CD45RA+ positively selected. The origin of the receptors is a man aged 18 to 35 in good health.

For the CDR3, the DNA is TGCAGTGCTAGGACTGGGGGCTACACCTTC. Amino acid sequence: CSARTGGYTF. This chain uses TRBV20-1 with TRBJ1-2, with D unclear. The CDR3 runs to 10 residues. Between the trimmed V and J ends, which lost 3 bases and 8 bases, there was a span of 7 bases. Germline values: CDR1 DFQATT, CDR2 SNEGSKA (reference sequence).

The genes are TRBV7-2 and TRBJ1-5; D possibly corresponds to TRBD1 (5 bases). This CDR3 is built from 15 residues. V lost 5 bases and J lost 1, with 12 bases in between. Looked up from germline, CDR1 is SGHTA and CDR2 is FQGNSA. The CDR3 DNA reads as TGTGCCAGCAGCCCTCGGGGGGTAAGCAATCAGCCCCAGCATTTT. Protein sequence: CASSPRGVSNQPQHF.

This rearrangement joins TRBV5-1 to TRBJ1-6, with 7 bases matching TRBD1. Germline-derived CDR1 and CDR2 are SGHRS and YFSETQ. V lost 1 base to trimming and J lost 4 bases; unmatched junction nucleotides: 2. CDR3 length: 15 amino acids. This CDR3 is CASSLLGQYNSPLHF. The CDR3, as DNA: TGCGCCAGCAGCTTGCTGGGACAGTATAATTCACCCCTCCACTTT.

As for this clone: The same CDR3 also results from other DNA sequences found in this sample. The chain combines TRBV7-3 with TRBJ2-3; the match to TRBD1 covers 9 bases. Unmatched junction bases numbered 2, after V lost 5 bases and J lost 2 bases. CDR1 and CDR2 from the germline V gene are SGHTA and FQGTGA. The CDR3 contains 14 residues. The CDR3 spells CASSQQGATDTQYF. Written as DNA, the CDR3 is TGTGCCAGCAGCCAACAGGGGGCCACAGATACGCAGTATTTT.

The V and J genes are TRBV13 and TRBJ2-2; TRBD1 matches 12 bases. Germline trimming cut 8 bases from V and 3 bases from J; bases unmatched to any gene: 7. The CDR3 spans 16 residues. The germline gives CDR1 PRHDT, CDR2 FYEKMQ (reference sequence). CDR3 sequence reads: CASERGQGAYTGELFF. CDR3 nucleotide sequence: TGTGCCAGCGAACGGGGACAGGGGGCCTACACCGGGGAGCTGTTTTTT.

The chain carries TRBV5-4 and TRBJ2-7, with 7 bases aligning to TRBD2. The CDR3 is 15 residues long. Germline V lookup: CDR1 SGHNT, CDR2 YYREEE (reference sequence). V shed 4 bases and J 3 bases; nucleotides not matched to a gene: 10. Here the CDR3 reads CASSLVGGSGYEQYF. The CDR3 DNA follows: TGTGCCAGCAGCCTGGTCGGCGGGAGCGGCTACGAGCAGTACTTC.

The chain couples TRBV4-1 to TRBJ1-6, with TRBD1 matching over 7 bases. Germline V gives CDR1 MGHRA, CDR2 YSYEKL. This CDR3 is built from 16 residues. The V segment lost 1 base and the J segment 5 bases; nucleotides outside the gene matches: 5. The CDR3 loop reads CASSQGLGQNNSPLHF. The CDR3 DNA reads TGCGCCAGCAGCCAAGGATTGGGACAGAATAATTCACCCCTCCACTTT.

The genes are TRBV29-1 and TRBJ2-3; 7 nucleotides align to TRBD2. The V and J ends lost 5 bases and 5 bases, in that order; junction bases with no gene match: 7. The CDR3 length is 13 residues. The V gene's germline CDR1 is SQVTM and CDR2 ANQGSEA. The CDR3 DNA sequence: TGCAGCGTTTCCGGGGGGAGTAAAGATACGCAGTATTTT. This encodes CSVSGGSKDTQYF.

Points on this clone: Other nucleotide sequences in the sample specify the same CDR3. The V and J genes are TRBV10-1 and TRBJ1-3; tentatively, D is TRBD1 (5 bases). The ends were cut back, 3 bases at V and 4 bases at J, with 10 bases in the middle. The germline gives CDR1 WNHNN, CDR2 SYGVQD (reference sequence). CDR3 size: 14 residues. CDR3 DNA: TGCGCCAGCAGTGAAGGGACGCTCGGAAACACCATATATTTT. Translation gives CASSEGTLGNTIYF.

The genes are TRBV18 and TRBJ2-3; 13 positions match TRBD2. The CDR3 runs 16 residues. Germline-derived CDR1 and CDR2 are KGHSH and LQKENI. Germline trimming cut 0 bases from V and 4 bases from J; bases unmatched to any gene: 1. The CDR3 loop is CASSPPGLAGSDTQYF. The CDR3 DNA follows: TGTGCCAGCTCACCACCGGGACTAGCGGGGTCAGATACGCAGTATTTT.

The CDR3 DNA reads as TGTGCCAGCAGCCCTAGTAGCGGCCAGGGGGGATATGGCTACACCTTC. This encodes CASSPSSGQGGYGYTF. The chain joins TRBV9 to TRBJ1-2; TRBD1 aligns across 7 bases. The junction had 14 bases not matched to a gene; V was cut back by 4 bases and J by 5 bases. The germline CDR1 and CDR2 sequences are SGDLS and YYNGEE. The CDR3 runs 16 residues.

About this clone itself: This same CDR3 is encoded by further DNA sequences in the sample. The CDR3 spells CSARIYNEQFF. The CDR3 DNA reads as TGCAGTGCTAGGATCTACAATGAGCAGTTCTTC. The chain combines TRBV20-1 with TRBJ2-1; D uncertain. The CDR3 is made up of 11 amino acids. CDR1 and CDR2 (germline): DFQATT, SNEGSKA (reference sequence). V lost 3 bases and J lost 3, with 3 bases in between.

Concerning this clone: Other nucleotide sequences in the sample specify the same CDR3. This rearrangement joins TRBV18 to TRBJ1-5, with D perhaps matching TRBD1 (5 bases). This CDR3 is built from 13 residues. Germline CDR1 reads KGHSH; CDR2 reads LQKENI. Trimming shortened V by 4 bases and J by 1 base, and 5 bases separated the two germline ends. CDR3 in DNA: TGTGCCAGCTCACAGGGGAGCAATCAGCCCCAGCATTTT. Protein sequence: CASSQGSNQPQHF. The full variable domain, completed using reference TRBV18 and TRBJ1-5, is NAGVMQNPRHLVRRRGQEARLRCSPMKGHSHVYWYRQLPEEGLKFMVYLQKENIIDESGMPKERFSAEFPKEGPSILRIQQVVRGDSAAYFCASSQGSNQPQHFGDGTRLSIL.

The chain couples TRBV4-1 to TRBJ2-7; 9 nucleotides match TRBD1. CDR3 length equals 15 residues. J was trimmed by 1 base and V by 4 bases; bases with no gene match: 5. Germline V CDR1 and CDR2: MGHRA, YSYEKL. Here the CDR3 DNA reads TGCGCCAGCAGCCTCACAGGGGGCGAGTCCTACGAGCAGTACTTC. It specifies CASSLTGGESYEQYF.

J is TRBJ2-3 and V is TRBV4-1; 11 bases align to TRBD2. Per the germline V gene, CDR1 is MGHRA and CDR2 is YSYEKL. There are 16 residues in the CDR3. The V and J ends lost 4 bases and 0 bases, in that order; junction bases with no gene match: 3. In nucleotides, the CDR3 is TGCGCCAGCAGCCCGGGACTAGCGGATAGCACAGATACGCAGTATTTT. Translated, it gives CASSPGLADSTDTQYF.

The genes are TRBV30 and TRBJ1-5; D gene unclear. Germline loops: CDR1 GTSNPN, CDR2 SVGIG (reference sequence). This CDR3 is 13 amino acids long. V was shortened by 1 base and J by 5 bases, with 9 bases between the two germline ends. In nucleotides, the CDR3 is TGTGCCTGGAGTGACAGTCCTTATCAGCCCCAGCATTTT. Translated: CAWSDSPYQPQHF.

The V call is TRBV5-3, the J call TRBJ1-5, with D possibly TRBD1 on 6 matching bases. TRBV5-3 is an ORF for which the function is uncertain. The CDR3 extends over 16 amino acids. The V and J ends lost 4 bases and 0 bases respectively, with 14 bases between them. The CDR3 protein is CARSITDRYSNQPQHF. DNA of the CDR3: TGTGCCAGAAGCATAACCGACAGGTATAGCAATCAGCCCCAGCATTTT.

The chain joins TRBV19 to TRBJ1-3; no clear D gene. V lost 6 bases and J 2 bases, leaving 8 bases between the germline ends. The V gene's germline CDR1 is LNHDA and CDR2 SQIVND (reference sequence). This CDR3 spans 13 amino acids. This CDR3 reads CASRNSAGNTIYF. CDR3 bases: TGTGCCAGTAGGAACAGTGCTGGAAACACCATATATTTT.

This chain connects TRBV11-3 to TRBJ2-1, with 12 positions matching TRBD1. The germline V gene encodes CDR1 SGHNT and CDR2 YENEEA. The CDR3 is made up of 14 amino acids. The V segment lost 3 bases and the J segment 6 bases; nucleotides outside the gene matches: 0. Here the CDR3 DNA reads TGTGCCAGCAGCTTGGGACAGGGGGCCAATGAGCAGTTCTTC. Its protein product is CASSLGQGANEQFF.

The chain joins TRBV27 to TRBJ1-4; 8 nucleotides align to TRBD1. CDR1 is MNHEY, CDR2 SMNVEV, per germline (reference sequence). This CDR3 has 15 residues. J gave up 6 bases and V 3 bases, and 6 bases lay outside the gene matches. The CDR3 bases are TGTGCCAGCAGTTTTTACAGGGGGTCTTATGAAAAACTGTTTTTT. This sequence encodes CASSFYRGSYEKLFF.

This clone was recorded only once. This chain joins TRBV14 and TRBJ2-7, with D possibly being TRBD2 (5 bases). V was clipped by 0 bases and J by 11 bases, with 20 bases between them. Germline CDR1 and CDR2: SGHDN and FVKESK. The CDR3 totals 15 residues. The CDR3 DNA follows: TGTGCCAGCAGCCAAGATGCTAGCCCATCCGTGCGGAAGTACTTC. This sequence encodes CASSQDASPSVRKYF.

V usage is TRBV6-1 and J usage is TRBJ2-1; D remains ambiguous. V dropped 6 bases and J dropped 12 bases, with 21 bases sitting between them. The germline CDR1 and CDR2 sequences are MNHNS and SASEGT. The CDR3 has 14 residues. The CDR3 DNA sequence: TGTGCCAGCAGCTATGACCCGGTGGGCTCCGGGCAGTTCTTC. Encoded protein: CASSYDPVGSGQFF.

This rearrangement joins TRBV25-1 to TRBJ2-2; TRBD1 is a possible D gene (6 bases). The germline V and J ends were trimmed by 6 bases and 0 bases, with 11 bases remaining between them. The CDR3 length is 15 residues. Germline V gene lookup returns CDR1 MGHDK and CDR2 SYGVNS. As DNA, the CDR3 is TGTGCCAGCAGACCGGGACAAACGAACACCGGGGAGCTGTTTTTT. Translated: CASRPGQTNTGELFF. Full variable domain (remainder filled in from reference TRBV25-1 and TRBJ2-2): EADIYQTPRYLVIGTGKKITLECSQTMGHDKMYWYQQDPGMELHLIHYSYGVNSTEKGDLSSESTVSRIRTEHFPLTLESARPSHTSQYLCASRPGQTNTGELFFGEGSRLTVL.

This chain connects TRBV6-4 to TRBJ1-2, with 9 bases identical to TRBD1. Germline values: CDR1 MRHNA, CDR2 SNTAGT. The J segment lost 9 bases and the V segment lost 6 bases, leaving 5 bases of the junction unmatched. The CDR3 runs 12 residues. The CDR3 loop is CASRSGTGRYTF. In DNA form, the CDR3 reads TGTGCCAGCAGGTCCGGGACAGGGCGCTACACCTTC.

This chain links TRBV7-2 with TRBJ2-5; D may be TRBD1 (5 bases). Germline values: CDR1 SGHTA, CDR2 FQGNSA. The length of the CDR3 is 13 residues. V lost 5 bases, J lost 2 bases, and 9 bases lay in between. The CDR3 here is CASSRTRQETQYF. The CDR3, as DNA: TGTGCCAGCAGCCGGACAAGGCAAGAGACCCAGTACTTC.

CDR3 nucleotide sequence: TGCGCCAGCAGCTTTCAGGGTGGCTACGAGCAGTACTTC. Translation: CASSFQGGYEQYF. The rearrangement joins TRBV5-1 to TRBJ2-7; TRBD1 is a possible D gene (5 bases). Looked up from germline, CDR1 is SGHRS and CDR2 is YFSETQ. The CDR3 is 13 residues long. The V end lost 2 bases, the J end lost 3 bases, and 9 bases lay between the germline ends. Full variable domain (rest looked up from reference TRBV5-1 and TRBJ2-7): KAGVTQTPRYLIKTRGQQVTLSCSPISGHRSVSWYQQTPGQGLQFLFEYFSETQRNKGNFPGRFSGRQFSNSRSEMNVSTLELGDSALYLCASSFQGGYEQYFGPGTRLTVT.

Comment on this clone: Other DNA sequences from this sample encode an identical CDR3 as well. The V and J genes are TRBV28 and TRBJ1-4; 7 bases are shared with TRBD1. Germline CDR1 and CDR2: MDHEN and SYDVKM. The ends lost 3 bases at V and 5 bases at J; junction bases unmatched: 6. The CDR3 totals 15 residues. The CDR3 nucleotides are TGTGCCAGCAGTTTGGGCGGGACAGCAAATGAAAAACTGTTTTTT. This sequence encodes CASSLGGTANEKLFF.

The J gene is TRBJ2-5, the V gene TRBV5-4; D could derive from TRBD1 or TRBD2 (6 bases each). Germline V gives CDR1 SGHNT, CDR2 YYREEE (reference sequence). This CDR3 is built from 15 residues. V gave up 4 bases and J gave up 1 base, with 14 bases separating them. CDR3 in amino acids: CASSPPPGAQETQYF. The CDR3 bases are TGTGCCAGCAGCCCGCCACCGGGGGCCCAAGAGACCCAGTACTTC.